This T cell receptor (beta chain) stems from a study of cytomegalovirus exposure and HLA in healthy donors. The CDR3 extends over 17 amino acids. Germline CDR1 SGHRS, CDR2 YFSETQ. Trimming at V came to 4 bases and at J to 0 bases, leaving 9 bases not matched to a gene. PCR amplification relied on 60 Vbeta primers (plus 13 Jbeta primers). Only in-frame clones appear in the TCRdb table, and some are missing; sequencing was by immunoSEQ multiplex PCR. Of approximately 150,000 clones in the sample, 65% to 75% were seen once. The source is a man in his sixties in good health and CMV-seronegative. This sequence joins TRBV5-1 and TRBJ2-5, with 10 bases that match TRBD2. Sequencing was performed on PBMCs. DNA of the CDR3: TGCGCCAGCAGCCCCATAGCGGGAGGCACCCACCAAGAGACCCAGTACTTC. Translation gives CASSPIAGGTHQETQYF.